This T cell receptor beta chain was retrieved from a study of identical twins. This CDR3 contains 15 residues. Germline loops: CDR1 MGHRA, CDR2 YSYEKL. V shed 1 base and J 8 bases; nucleotides not matched to a gene: 8. Through template switching, a universal primer site was introduced, and the cDNA contained unique molecular identifiers. TCRdb recomputed calls from the 5' RACE reads with MiXCR, one row per CDR3 protein. This table has about 810,000 distinct CDR3 sequences, more than 9% appearing once. Worth noting for this clonotype: Its antigen is as yet unknown.

Study-level points and caveats: Twins' excess sharing was less marked for out-of-frame beta sequences. Twins shared out-of-frame alpha sequences with excess low generation probability. The study found that models underestimated out-of-frame TCR alpha sharing in monozygotic twins.

This same sample was also taken into another study, of yellow fever vaccine responses in identical twins.

The sequence was obtained from a woman between 18 and 30 years old in good health. Material for sequencing was PBMCs. This chain joins TRBV4-1 and TRBJ2-1, with 7 nucleotides matching TRBD1. The CDR3 nucleotides read TGCGCCAGCAGCCAAGTACAGGGGAGTTGGGATGAGCAGTTCTTC. It specifies CASSQVQGSWDEQFF.